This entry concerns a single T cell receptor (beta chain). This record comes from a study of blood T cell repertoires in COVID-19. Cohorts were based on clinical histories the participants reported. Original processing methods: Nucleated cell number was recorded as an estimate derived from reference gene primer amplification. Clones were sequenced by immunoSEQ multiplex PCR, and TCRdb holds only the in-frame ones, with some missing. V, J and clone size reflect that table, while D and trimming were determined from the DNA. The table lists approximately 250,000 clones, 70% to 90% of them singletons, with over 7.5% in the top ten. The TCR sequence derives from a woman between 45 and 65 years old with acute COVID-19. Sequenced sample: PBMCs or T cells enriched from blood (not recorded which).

The CDR3 DNA follows: TGCAGTGCTAGTACCTTCCGGACAGGTTCTAACTATGGCTACACCTTC. It encodes CSASTFRTGSNYGYTF. The rearrangement links TRBV20-1 to TRBJ1-2; 7 bases map to TRBD1. The CDR3 covers 16 residues. V dropped 3 bases and J dropped 0; count of bases not matched to a gene: 10. Looked up from germline, CDR1 is DFQATT and CDR2 is SNEGSKA (reference sequence).